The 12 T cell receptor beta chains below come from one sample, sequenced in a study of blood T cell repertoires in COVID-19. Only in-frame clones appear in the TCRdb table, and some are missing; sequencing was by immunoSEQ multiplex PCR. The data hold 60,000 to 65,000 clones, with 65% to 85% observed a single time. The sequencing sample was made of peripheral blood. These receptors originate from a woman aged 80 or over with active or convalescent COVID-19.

CDR3 residues: CASSQESGVPAYEQYF. The CDR3 DNA sequence: TGCGCCAGCAGCCAAGAGTCCGGGGTCCCGGCCTACGAGCAGTACTTC. The chain links TRBV4-1 to TRBJ2-7, with D perhaps TRBD2 (5 bases). Germline CDR1 is MGHRA and CDR2 is YSYEKL. This CDR3 is 16 amino acids long. V lost 0 bases and J 2 bases, leaving 14 bases between the germline ends.

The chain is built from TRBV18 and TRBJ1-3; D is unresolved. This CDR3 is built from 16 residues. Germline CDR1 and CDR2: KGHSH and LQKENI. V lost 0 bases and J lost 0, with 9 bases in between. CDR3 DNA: TGTGCCAGCTCACCACCGTCCACTAGCTCTGGAAACACCATATATTTT. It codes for CASSPPSTSSGNTIYF.

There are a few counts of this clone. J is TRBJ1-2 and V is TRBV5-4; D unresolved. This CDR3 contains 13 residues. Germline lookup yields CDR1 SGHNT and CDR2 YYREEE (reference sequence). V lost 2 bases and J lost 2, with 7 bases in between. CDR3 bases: TGTGCCAGCAGCTTCGGGGAAAACTATGGCTACACCTTC. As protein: CASSFGENYGYTF. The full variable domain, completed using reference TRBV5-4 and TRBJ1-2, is ETGVTQSPTHLIKTRGQQVTLRCSSQSGHNTVSWYQQALGQGPQFIFQYYREEENGRGNFPPRFSGLQFPNYSSELNVNALELDDSALYLCASSFGENYGYTFGSGTRLTVV.

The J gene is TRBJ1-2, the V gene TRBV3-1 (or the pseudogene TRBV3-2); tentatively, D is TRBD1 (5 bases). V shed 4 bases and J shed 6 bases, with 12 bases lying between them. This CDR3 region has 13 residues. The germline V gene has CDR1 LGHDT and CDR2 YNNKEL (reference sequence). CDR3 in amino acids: CASSPPGEDGYTF. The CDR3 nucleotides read TGTGCCAGCAGCCCCCCGGGGGAGGATGGCTACACCTTC.

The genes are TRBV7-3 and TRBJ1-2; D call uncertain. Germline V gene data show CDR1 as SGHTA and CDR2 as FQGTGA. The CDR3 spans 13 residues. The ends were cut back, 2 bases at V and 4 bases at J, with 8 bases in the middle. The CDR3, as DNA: TGTGCCAGCAGCTTAGAGCCCTTCTATGGCTACACCTTC. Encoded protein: CASSLEPFYGYTF. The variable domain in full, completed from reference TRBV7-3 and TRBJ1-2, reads GAGVSQTPSNKVTEKGKYVELRCDPISGHTALYWYRQSLGQGPEFLIYFQGTGAADDSGLPNDRFFAVRPEGSVSTLKIQRTERGDSAVYLCASSLEPFYGYTFGSGTRLTVV.

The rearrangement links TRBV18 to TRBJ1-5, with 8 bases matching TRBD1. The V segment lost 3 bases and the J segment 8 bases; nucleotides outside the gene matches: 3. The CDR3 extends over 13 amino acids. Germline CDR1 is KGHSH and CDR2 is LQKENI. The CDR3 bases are TGTGCCAGCTCACCGACAGGGGAGAAGCCCCAGCATTTT. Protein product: CASSPTGEKPQHF.

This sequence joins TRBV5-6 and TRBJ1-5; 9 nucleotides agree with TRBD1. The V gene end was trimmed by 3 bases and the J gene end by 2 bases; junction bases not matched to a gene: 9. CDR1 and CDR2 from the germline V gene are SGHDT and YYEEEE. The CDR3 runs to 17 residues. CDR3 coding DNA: TGTGCCAGCAGCTCATACCGGGACAGGGCGGGCAATCAGCCCCAGCATTTT. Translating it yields CASSSYRDRAGNQPQHF.

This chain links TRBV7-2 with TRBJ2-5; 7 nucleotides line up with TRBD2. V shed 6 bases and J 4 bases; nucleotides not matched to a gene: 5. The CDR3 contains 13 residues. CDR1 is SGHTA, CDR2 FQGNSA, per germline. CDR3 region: CASRTGGVETQYF. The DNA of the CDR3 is TGTGCCAGCAGGACGGGGGGAGTAGAGACCCAGTACTTC.

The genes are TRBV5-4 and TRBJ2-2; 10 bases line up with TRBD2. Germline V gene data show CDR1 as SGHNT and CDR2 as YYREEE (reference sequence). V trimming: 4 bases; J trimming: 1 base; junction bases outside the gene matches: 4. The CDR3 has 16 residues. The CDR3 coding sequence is TGTGCCAGCAGCGTCTTAGCGGGGGGGAACACCGGGGAGCTGTTTTTT. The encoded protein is CASSVLAGGNTGELFF. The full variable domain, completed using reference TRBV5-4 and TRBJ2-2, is ETGVTQSPTHLIKTRGQQVTLRCSSQSGHNTVSWYQQALGQGPQFIFQYYREEENGRGNFPPRFSGLQFPNYSSELNVNALELDDSALYLCASSVLAGGNTGELFFGEGSRLTVL.

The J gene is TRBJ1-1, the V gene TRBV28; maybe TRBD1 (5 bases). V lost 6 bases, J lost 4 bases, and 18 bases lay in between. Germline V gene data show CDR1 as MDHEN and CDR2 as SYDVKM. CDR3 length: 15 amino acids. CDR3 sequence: CASSSLQAGGTEAFF. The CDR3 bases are TGTGCCAGCAGCTCACTCCAGGCGGGGGGCACTGAAGCTTTCTTT.

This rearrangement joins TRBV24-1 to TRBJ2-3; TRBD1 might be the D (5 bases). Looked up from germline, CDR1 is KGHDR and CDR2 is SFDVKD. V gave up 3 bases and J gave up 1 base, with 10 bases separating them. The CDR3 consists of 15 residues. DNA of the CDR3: TGTGCCACCAGTGATGGCAGGGAAGGCACAGATACGCAGTATTTT. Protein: CATSDGREGTDTQYF.

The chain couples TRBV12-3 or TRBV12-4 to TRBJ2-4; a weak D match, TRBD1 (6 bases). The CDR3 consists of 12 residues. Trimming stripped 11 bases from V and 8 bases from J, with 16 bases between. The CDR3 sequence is CAPQQGRYIQYF. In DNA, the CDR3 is TGTGCCCCCCAACAGGGCAGGTACATTCAGTACTTC.